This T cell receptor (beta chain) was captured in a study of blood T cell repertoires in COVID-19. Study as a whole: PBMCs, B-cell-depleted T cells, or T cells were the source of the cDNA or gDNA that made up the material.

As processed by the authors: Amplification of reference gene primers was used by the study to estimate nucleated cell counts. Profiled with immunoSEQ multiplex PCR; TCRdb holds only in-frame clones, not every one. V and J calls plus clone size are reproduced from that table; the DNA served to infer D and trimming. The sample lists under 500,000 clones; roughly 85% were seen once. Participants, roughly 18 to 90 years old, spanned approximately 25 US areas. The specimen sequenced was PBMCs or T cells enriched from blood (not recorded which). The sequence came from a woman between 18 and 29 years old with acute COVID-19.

In nucleotides, the CDR3 is TGTGCCATCCCCCTGGGGGGCAAAAACATTCAGTACTTC. Encoded protein: CAIPLGGKNIQYF. The chain links TRBV7-9 to TRBJ2-4; TRBD2 is a possible D gene (6 bases). CDR1 is SEHNR and CDR2 is FQNEAQ in the germline V gene (reference sequence). This CDR3 is built from 13 residues. Trimming removed 10 bases at V and 3 bases at J, with 13 bases between.